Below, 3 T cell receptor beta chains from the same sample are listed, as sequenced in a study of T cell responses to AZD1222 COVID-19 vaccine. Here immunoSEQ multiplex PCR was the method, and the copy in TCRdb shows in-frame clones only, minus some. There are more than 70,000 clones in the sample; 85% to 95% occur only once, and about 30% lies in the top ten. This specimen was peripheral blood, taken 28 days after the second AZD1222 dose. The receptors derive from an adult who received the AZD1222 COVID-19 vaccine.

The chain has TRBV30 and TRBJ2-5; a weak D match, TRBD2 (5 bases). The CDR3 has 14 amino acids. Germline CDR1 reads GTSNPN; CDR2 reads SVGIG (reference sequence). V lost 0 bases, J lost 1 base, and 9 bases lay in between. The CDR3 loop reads CAWSVPGIQETQYF. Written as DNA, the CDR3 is TGTGCCTGGAGTGTACCCGGGATCCAAGAGACCCAGTACTTC.

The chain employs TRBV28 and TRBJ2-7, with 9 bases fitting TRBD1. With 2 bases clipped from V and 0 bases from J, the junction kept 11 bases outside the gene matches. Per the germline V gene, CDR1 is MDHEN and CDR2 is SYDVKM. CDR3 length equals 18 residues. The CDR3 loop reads CASSLRRVGTGISYEQYF. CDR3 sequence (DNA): TGTGCCAGCAGTTTACGCCGAGTAGGGACAGGGATCTCCTACGAGCAGTACTTC.

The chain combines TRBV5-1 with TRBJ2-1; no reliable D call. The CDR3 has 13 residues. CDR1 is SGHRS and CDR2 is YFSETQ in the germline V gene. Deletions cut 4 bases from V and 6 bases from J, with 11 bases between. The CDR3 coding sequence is TGCGCCAGCAGCCACGGATACCCCAATGAGCAGTTCTTC. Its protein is CASSHGYPNEQFF.